These T cell receptor beta chains were read from a single sample in a study of blood T cell repertoires in COVID-19. Repertoires were generated with immunoSEQ multiplex PCR, while TCRdb's copy carries only in-frame clones and drops some. The table lists 90,000 to 120,000 clones, roughly 89% of them singletons. Specimen: peripheral blood. The receptors shown here come from a man in his 70s with acute or convalescent COVID-19. Each CDR3 is given with its conserved first and last residue. The order of the fields is V gene, J gene, clone size, D gene, CDR3 protein, CDR3 DNA. D genes are given only for firm matches. Some rows have no size entry. The others give once, few or many, or a class for an expanded clone.

V gene: TRBV27
J gene: TRBJ1-5
clone size: -
D gene: -
CDR3 protein: CASSYQGFQPQHF
CDR3 DNA: TGTGCCAGCAGTTATCAGGGATTCCAGCCCCAGCATTTT

V gene: TRBV6-5
J gene: TRBJ1-1
clone size: once
D gene: -
CDR3 protein: CASATTGLNTEAFF
CDR3 DNA: TGTGCCAGCGCCACCACAGGGCTGAACACTGAAGCTTTCTTT

V gene: TRBV5-1
J gene: TRBJ2-1
clone size: -
D gene: -
CDR3 protein: CASSLAAGHYNEQFF
CDR3 DNA: TGCGCCAGCAGCTTGGCCGCGGGCCATTACAATGAGCAGTTCTTC

V gene: TRBV6-9
J gene: TRBJ1-1
clone size: -
D gene: -
CDR3 protein: CASSSDPGSGTEAFF
CDR3 DNA: TGTGCCAGCAGCTCTGACCCGGGAAGTGGTACTGAAGCTTTCTTT

V gene: TRBV19
J gene: TRBJ2-5
clone size: -
D gene: TRBD2
CDR3 protein: CASSRTSGDQETQYF
CDR3 DNA: TGTGCCAGTAGCCGGACTAGCGGGGACCAAGAGACCCAGTACTTC

V gene: TRBV24-1
J gene: TRBJ2-1
clone size: -
D gene: -
CDR3 protein: CATSDPTAGTLNEQFF
CDR3 DNA: TGTGCCACCAGTGACCCGACTGCTGGCACTCTTAATGAGCAGTTCTTC

V gene: TRBV28
J gene: TRBJ2-1
clone size: -
D gene: TRBD1
CDR3 protein: CASSSNLGGQGIRDEQFF
CDR3 DNA: TGTGCCAGCAGTTCTAACCTGGGGGGACAGGGGATAAGGGATGAGCAGTTCTTC

V gene: TRBV6-5
J gene: TRBJ1-2
clone size: few
D gene: TRBD1
CDR3 protein: CASSLQTGLGYGYTF
CDR3 DNA: TGTGCCAGCAGCTTACAGACAGGGTTGGGCTATGGCTACACCTTC

V gene: TRBV11-3
J gene: TRBJ2-5
clone size: once
D gene: -
CDR3 protein: CASSPIPQAKETQYF
CDR3 DNA: TGTGCCAGCAGTCCCATCCCACAGGCAAAGGAGACCCAGTACTTC

V gene: TRBV9
J gene: TRBJ2-1
clone size: once
D gene: TRBD2
CDR3 protein: CASSVGEVGAGAYNEQFF
CDR3 DNA: TGTGCCAGCAGCGTAGGCGAGGTGGGTGCGGGAGCGTACAATGAGCAGTTCTTC

V gene: TRBV10-3
J gene: TRBJ1-5
clone size: -
D gene: -
CDR3 protein: CAISEAGVGDQPQHF
CDR3 DNA: TGTGCCATCAGTGAGGCTGGGGTAGGGGATCAGCCCCAGCATTTT

V gene: TRBV6-5
J gene: TRBJ1-3
clone size: -
D gene: -
CDR3 protein: CASSKQSSGNTIYF
CDR3 DNA: TGTGCCAGCAGTAAACAGAGCTCTGGAAACACCATATATTTT

V gene: TRBV4-2
J gene: TRBJ1-1
clone size: -
D gene: -
CDR3 protein: CASSQVGGLNTEAFF
CDR3 DNA: TGTGCCAGCAGCCAAGTGGGGGGACTGAACACTGAAGCTTTCTTT

V gene: TRBV4-2
J gene: TRBJ2-3
clone size: once
D gene: TRBD2
CDR3 protein: CASSLAESTDTQYF
CDR3 DNA: TGTGCCAGCAGTCTAGCGGAGAGCACAGATACGCAGTATTTT

V gene: TRBV24-1
J gene: TRBJ1-5
clone size: -
D gene: -
CDR3 protein: CATSAGGDQPQHF
CDR3 DNA: TGTGCCACCAGTGCGGGAGGAGATCAGCCCCAGCATTTT

V gene: TRBV5-1
J gene: TRBJ1-1
clone size: -
D gene: -
CDR3 protein: CASSGHSADTEAFF
CDR3 DNA: TGCGCCAGCAGCGGTCACTCGGCGGACACTGAAGCTTTCTTT

V gene: TRBV7-2
J gene: TRBJ1-4
clone size: -
D gene: TRBD1
CDR3 protein: CASPWGQQEEKLFF
CDR3 DNA: TGTGCCAGCCCCTGGGGACAGCAGGAAGAAAAACTGTTTTTT

V gene: TRBV30
J gene: TRBJ1-3
clone size: -
D gene: TRBD1
CDR3 protein: CAWSVHRGLGNTIYF
CDR3 DNA: TGTGCCTGGAGTGTACACAGGGGGTTGGGAAACACCATATATTTT

V gene: TRBV18
J gene: TRBJ1-5
clone size: -
D gene: -
CDR3 protein: CASSGRTGKEPQHF
CDR3 DNA: TGTGCCAGCTCAGGGCGAACAGGGAAAGAGCCCCAGCATTTT

V gene: TRBV14
J gene: TRBJ1-4
clone size: -
D gene: TRBD1
CDR3 protein: CASSPRTGVREKLFF
CDR3 DNA: TGTGCCAGCAGCCCCCGGACAGGGGTGCGCGAAAAACTGTTTTTT

V gene: TRBV19
J gene: TRBJ2-2
clone size: few
D gene: TRBD2
CDR3 protein: CASSRLAGASGELFF
CDR3 DNA: TGTGCCAGTAGTAGGCTAGCGGGAGCTTCCGGGGAGCTGTTTTTT

V gene: TRBV11-1
J gene: TRBJ1-1
clone size: -
D gene: -
CDR3 protein: CASSLQLRDTEAFF
CDR3 DNA: TGTGCCAGCAGCTTACAACTACGGGACACTGAAGCTTTCTTT

V gene: TRBV6-5
J gene: TRBJ1-5
clone size: once
D gene: TRBD1
CDR3 protein: CASSYRTGDQPQHF
CDR3 DNA: TGTGCCAGCAGTTACCGGACAGGGGATCAGCCCCAGCATTTT

V gene: TRBV5-1
J gene: TRBJ1-3
clone size: -
D gene: -
CDR3 protein: CASSPSGGPPGNTIYF
CDR3 DNA: TGCGCCAGCAGCCCCTCCGGGGGTCCTCCTGGAAACACCATATATTTT

V gene: TRBV9
J gene: TRBJ2-3
clone size: -
D gene: -
CDR3 protein: CASSGDTDTQYF
CDR3 DNA: TGTGCCAGCAGCGGCGACACAGATACGCAGTATTTT

V gene: TRBV19
J gene: TRBJ2-1
clone size: few
D gene: -
CDR3 protein: CASSIEWLAIGNEQFF
CDR3 DNA: TGTGCCAGTAGTATAGAATGGCTAGCTATCGGCAATGAGCAGTTCTTC

V gene: TRBV9
J gene: TRBJ1-6
clone size: -
D gene: TRBD1
CDR3 protein: CASSEDRGWANSPLHF
CDR3 DNA: TGTGCCAGCAGCGAGGACAGGGGCTGGGCGAATTCACCCCTCCACTTT

V gene: TRBV6-1
J gene: TRBJ1-6
clone size: -
D gene: -
CDR3 protein: CASSERDNSPLHF
CDR3 DNA: TGTGCCAGCAGTGAGAGAGATAATTCACCCCTCCACTTT

V gene: TRBV30
J gene: TRBJ1-1
clone size: -
D gene: -
CDR3 protein: CAWTYSTEAFF
CDR3 DNA: TGTGCCTGGACCTACAGCACTGAAGCTTTCTTT

V gene: TRBV13
J gene: TRBJ1-1
clone size: -
D gene: TRBD1
CDR3 protein: CASSSPSRGLDEAFF
CDR3 DNA: TGTGCCAGCAGCAGCCCCTCAAGGGGGCTAGATGAAGCTTTCTTT

V gene: TRBV3-1/TRBV3-2
J gene: TRBJ2-3
clone size: -
D gene: TRBD1
CDR3 protein: CASSAGTGNTDTQYF
CDR3 DNA: TGTGCCAGCAGCGCCGGGACAGGGAACACAGATACGCAGTATTTT

V gene: TRBV10-3
J gene: TRBJ2-7
clone size: -
D gene: TRBD2
CDR3 protein: CATRTSGRGREQYF
CDR3 DNA: TGTGCCACCAGGACTAGCGGGAGAGGTCGCGAGCAGTACTTC

V gene: TRBV6-4
J gene: TRBJ2-7
clone size: -
D gene: -
CDR3 protein: CASSPTGGNSYEQYF
CDR3 DNA: TGTGCCAGCAGTCCAACGGGGGGCAACTCCTACGAGCAGTACTTC

V gene: TRBV4-3
J gene: TRBJ2-1
clone size: -
D gene: -
CDR3 protein: CASSQGGGRNEQFF
CDR3 DNA: TGCGCCAGCAGCCAAGGAGGAGGGAGGAATGAGCAGTTCTTC

V gene: TRBV24-1
J gene: TRBJ2-3
clone size: once
D gene: TRBD1
CDR3 protein: CATSDTGVQFADTQYF
CDR3 DNA: TGTGCCACCAGTGATACAGGGGTGCAATTCGCAGATACGCAGTATTTT

V gene: TRBV11-2
J gene: TRBJ2-1
clone size: -
D gene: -
CDR3 protein: CASSLNVRRGRYNEQFF
CDR3 DNA: TGTGCCAGCAGCTTAAATGTGAGGCGGGGGCGGTACAATGAGCAGTTCTTC

V gene: TRBV13
J gene: TRBJ1-1
clone size: -
D gene: -
CDR3 protein: CASSLDGEVEAFF
CDR3 DNA: TGTGCCAGCAGCTTAGACGGTGAGGTTGAAGCTTTCTTT

V gene: TRBV3-1/TRBV3-2
J gene: TRBJ1-2
clone size: -
D gene: -
CDR3 protein: CASSHPGQDYGYTF
CDR3 DNA: TGTGCCAGCAGCCACCCGGGACAAGACTATGGCTACACCTTC

V gene: TRBV7-2
J gene: TRBJ1-1
clone size: -
D gene: -
CDR3 protein: CASSLGGGTEAFF
CDR3 DNA: TGTGCCAGCAGCTTAGGGGGAGGGACTGAAGCTTTCTTT

V gene: TRBV7-9
J gene: TRBJ1-2
clone size: -
D gene: -
CDR3 protein: CASSLVPSGGYGYTF
CDR3 DNA: TGTGCCAGCAGCTTAGTACCCTCCGGGGGCTATGGCTACACCTTC